The T cell receptor beta chain under discussion was sequenced for a study of T cells in Graves' hyperthyroidism and ophthalmopathy. Amplification of TCR beta CDR3 regions used RNA as the template. When the TCR CDR3 underwent first-round RT-PCR, the HTBI primer set was used. TCRdb reprocessed the multiplex PCR reads via MiXCR and lists one record per CDR3 protein. The sample includes around 270,000 distinct CDR3 sequences, less than 20% of them seen just once. Ophthalmopathy cases scored 3 or more on the Clinical Activity Score and 4 or more on NOSPECS grade, with duration below 3 months. Researchers barred patients who had uncontrolled infection, other autoimmune disease, pregnancy or lactation. In making diagnoses, clinical symptoms, serum thyroxine and TRAb, thyroid ultrasound and orbital computed tomography were all used. This clonotype was recorded at least ten times. The germline CDR1 and CDR2 sequences are KGHSH and LQKENI. This CDR3 is 14 amino acids long. V was cut by 5 bases and J by 7 bases, with 18 bases left in between.

This chain uses TRBV18 with TRBJ2-7, with D tentatively TRBD1 (6 bases). Specimen: blood. The receptor's source is a man between 50 and 59 years old with Graves' ophthalmopathy. CDR3 amino acids: CASSTGQRQGEQYF. The CDR3 coding sequence is TGTGCCAGCTCAACTGGACAGCGTCAGGGGGAGCAGTACTTC.